This T cell receptor (beta chain) is drawn from a study of blood T cell repertoires in COVID-19. Sequencing used immunoSEQ multiplex PCR; TCRdb keeps in-frame clones, though not all of them. Among approximately 30,000 clones listed, around 88% were seen once. Germline CDR1 MNHEY, CDR2 SMNVEV (reference sequence). V gave up 5 bases and J gave up 4 bases, with 26 bases separating them. This CDR3 region has 18 residues. Sequenced material: peripheral blood. The source is a human donor in a cohort sampled during active COVID-19. The V and J genes are TRBV27 and TRBJ1-2, with D perhaps matching TRBD1 (5 bases). CDR3 DNA sequence: TGTGCCAGCAGTCCAGAGACCCCTGGGCAAGGGGCAATCTATGGCTACACCTTC. Translating gives CASSPETPGQGAIYGYTF.